This is a list of T cell receptor beta chains from one sample in a study of blood T cell repertoires in COVID-19. Sequencing was performed with immunoSEQ multiplex PCR; in TCRdb, only in-frame clones are kept and a portion is missing. Here the sample spans roughly 51,000 clones, approximately 90% being singletons. Sample: peripheral blood. The receptor source for this set is a man in his sixties or seventies with acute or convalescent COVID-19. Each CDR3 is given with its conserved first and last residue. D genes are given only for firm matches. For some rows the clone size is stated as once, few or many, or as a class when expanded; others skip it.

j_call | clone_size | v_call | d_call | cdr3_aa | cdr3_nt
TRBJ1-2 | NA | TRBV6-2/TRBV6-3 | NA | CASSGRVGYGYTF | TGTGCCAGCAGCGGGCGAGTCGGCTATGGCTACACCTTC
TRBJ1-1 | once | TRBV25-1 | NA | CASSGGQPNTEAFF | TGTGCCAGCAGTGGGGGACAACCGAACACTGAAGCTTTCTTT
TRBJ1-2 | NA | TRBV19 | NA | CASSPTGRRANGYTF | TGTGCCAGTAGTCCGACGGGGAGACGGGCTAATGGCTACACCTTC
TRBJ2-5 | NA | TRBV5-4 | NA | CASSLPLVQETQYF | TGTGCCAGCAGCTTGCCACTAGTGCAGGAGACCCAGTACTTC
TRBJ1-1 | NA | TRBV6-5 | TRBD1 | CASNLQGMNTEAFF | TGTGCCAGCAATTTACAGGGGATGAACACTGAAGCTTTCTTT
TRBJ1-4 | NA | TRBV5-1 | NA | CASSWGPSATNEKLFF | TGCGCCAGCAGCTGGGGGCCAAGCGCAACTAATGAAAAACTGTTTTTT
TRBJ1-3 | NA | TRBV9 | TRBD1 | CASSPGTGVRSSGNTIYF | TGTGCCAGCAGCCCCGGGACAGGGGTCCGAAGCTCTGGAAACACCATATATTTT
TRBJ1-1 | NA | TRBV18 | NA | CASSRTLNTEAFF | TGTGCCAGCTCCCGTACATTGAACACTGAAGCTTTCTTT
TRBJ2-1 | few | TRBV4-3 | NA | CASSQDRGLPGKFF | TGCGCCAGCAGCCAAGATCGGGGACTCCCTGGGAAGTTCTTC
TRBJ2-7 | few | TRBV25-1 | TRBD1 | CASSLQGAPKQYF | TGTGCCAGCAGTCTACAGGGGGCGCCGAAGCAGTACTTC
TRBJ1-1 | once | TRBV5-1 | NA | CATQLDRNTEAFF | TGCGCCACCCAGCTTGACAGGAACACTGAAGCTTTCTTT
TRBJ1-5 | once | TRBV6-6 | NA | CASRRVRRDPQHF | TGTGCCAGCAGACGGGTCCGCCGGGATCCCCAGCATTTT
TRBJ2-3 | NA | TRBV5-1 | TRBD2 | CASSWGLAGDDRLTQYF | TGCGCCAGCAGCTGGGGACTAGCGGGGGACGACCGACTTACGCAGTATTTT
TRBJ2-5 | NA | TRBV3-1/TRBV3-2 | TRBD2 | CASSQSGGEETQYF | TGTGCCAGCAGCCAATCGGGGGGGGAAGAGACCCAGTACTTC
TRBJ2-7 | NA | TRBV7-9 | TRBD2 | CATRSGLAVEQYF | TGTGCCACTAGATCGGGACTAGCGGTCGAGCAGTACTTC
TRBJ2-7 | NA | TRBV6-2/TRBV6-3 | TRBD1 | CASSLWTGGHEQYF | TGTGCCAGCAGCCTGTGGACAGGGGGCCACGAGCAGTACTTC
TRBJ1-2 | NA | TRBV4-3 | TRBD1 | CASSQEDRVYGYTF | TGCGCCAGCAGCCAAGAGGACAGGGTTTATGGCTACACCTTC
TRBJ2-5 | NA | TRBV15 | TRBD1 | CATSSRRDRQETQYF | TGTGCCACCAGCAGCCGCCGGGACAGACAAGAGACCCAGTACTTC
TRBJ2-2 | NA | TRBV2 | TRBD1 | CASRGDRGLTGELFF | TGTGCCAGCAGGGGGGACAGGGGGCTGACCGGGGAGCTGTTTTTT
TRBJ2-5 | few | TRBV6-6 | TRBD1 | CASSYDRGRETQYF | TGTGCCAGCAGTTACGACAGGGGGCGCGAGACCCAGTACTTC
TRBJ2-7 | NA | TRBV6-2/TRBV6-3 | TRBD1 | CASSTSGTGGREQYF | TGTGCCAGCAGTACCTCCGGGACAGGGGGACGAGAGCAGTACTTC
TRBJ1-1 | NA | TRBV9 | TRBD1 | CALRGQTEAFF | TGTGCCCTTCGGGGACAGACTGAAGCTTTCTTT
TRBJ2-1 | NA | TRBV6-1 | TRBD2 | CASSDGLAGGNEQFF | TGTGCCAGCAGTGACGGACTAGCGGGGGGTAATGAGCAGTTCTTC
TRBJ1-4 | NA | TRBV30 | TRBD1 | CAWTRDRVGEKLFF | TGTGCCTGGACCCGGGACAGGGTAGGCGAAAAACTGTTTTTT
TRBJ2-7 | once | TRBV6-6 | TRBD1 | CASRQGVSSYEQYF | TGTGCCAGCCGACAGGGGGTCAGTTCCTACGAGCAGTACTTC
TRBJ1-1 | NA | TRBV9 | NA | CASSPGPRLSEAFF | TGTGCCAGCAGCCCCGGCCCGAGGCTTTCTGAAGCTTTCTTT
TRBJ2-7 | NA | TRBV2 | NA | CASSEGWAGVYEQYF | TGTGCCAGCAGTGAAGGTTGGGCAGGGGTCTACGAGCAGTACTTC
TRBJ1-5 | NA | TRBV6-5 | NA | CASSYSRHWVDRPQHF | TGTGCCAGCAGTTACTCGAGGCACTGGGTAGATCGGCCCCAGCATTTT
TRBJ1-2 | NA | TRBV7-2 | TRBD1 | CASSTGQGGLYGYTF | TGTGCCAGCAGCACCGGACAGGGCGGCCTCTATGGCTACACCTTC
TRBJ1-2 | once | TRBV5-1 | TRBD1 | CASRGDRASYGYTF | TGCGCCAGCAGGGGGGACAGGGCATCCTATGGCTACACCTTC
TRBJ2-1 | NA | TRBV9 | NA | CASSPQGTEQFF | TGTGCCAGCAGCCCGCAGGGGACTGAGCAGTTCTTC
TRBJ1-2 | NA | TRBV28 | NA | CASSLGGRWGYTF | TGTGCCAGCAGTTTGGGGGGGCGTTGGGGCTACACCTTC
TRBJ1-4 | NA | TRBV5-1 | NA | CASSPPGDKKKLFF | TGCGCCAGCAGCCCCCCAGGGGATAAGAAAAAACTGTTTTTT
TRBJ2-1 | NA | TRBV3-1/TRBV3-2 | TRBD2 | CASSQGGAGGRRNEQFF | TGTGCCAGCAGCCAGGGCGGAGCGGGGGGAAGGAGGAATGAGCAGTTCTTC
TRBJ1-3 | NA | TRBV28 | NA | CASSYVLPPANTIYF | TGTGCCAGCAGCTACGTCCTACCTCCCGCAAACACCATATATTTT
TRBJ1-2 | once | TRBV19 | TRBD1 | CASRPTGGSYGYTF | TGTGCCAGTAGACCTACAGGGGGCTCTTATGGCTACACCTTC
TRBJ1-5 | NA | TRBV28 | NA | CASSLQQAFSNQPQHF | TGTGCCAGCAGTTTGCAACAGGCATTTAGCAATCAGCCCCAGCATTTT
TRBJ1-1 | NA | TRBV21-1 | NA | CASSKDRGETEAFF | TGTGCCAGCAGCAAAGACAGGGGTGAGACTGAAGCTTTCTTT
TRBJ1-1 | NA | TRBV5-6 | TRBD1 | CASSGTGGRLGTEAFF | TGTGCCAGCAGCGGGACAGGGGGCAGGTTGGGCACTGAAGCTTTCTTT
TRBJ2-3 | NA | TRBV5-5 | NA | CASSIVEFTDTQYF | TGTGCCAGCAGCATAGTAGAATTCACAGATACGCAGTATTTT
TRBJ2-7 | NA | TRBV7-9 | TRBD1 | CASSSRTGQGDSNEQYF | TGTGCCAGCAGCTCCAGAACCGGACAGGGGGATTCTAACGAGCAGTACTTC
TRBJ1-1 | NA | TRBV28 | TRBD1 | CASSFRDSLNTEAFF | TGTGCCAGCAGTTTCAGGGACAGCTTGAACACTGAAGCTTTCTTT
TRBJ1-1 | NA | TRBV7-2 | TRBD1 | CASSARQGTEAFF | TGTGCCAGCAGCGCCCGACAGGGAACGGAAGCTTTCTTT
TRBJ1-6 | once | TRBV18 | NA | CASSHGGRDSPLHF | TGTGCCAGCTCCCACGGGGGGAGGGATTCACCCCTCCACTTT
TRBJ2-7 | NA | TRBV7-6 | TRBD1 | CASSLGGGESSYEQYF | TGTGCCAGCAGCTTAGGAGGGGGCGAGAGCTCCTACGAGCAGTACTTC
TRBJ1-5 | NA | TRBV21-1 | NA | CASSKFDSDVPGLYGPPQHF | TGTGCCAGCAGCAAATTTGACTCGGATGTTCCCGGACTCTACGGACCGCCCCAGCATTTT
TRBJ2-3 | NA | TRBV5-1 | TRBD1 | CASSRVDRGLTDTQYF | TGCGCCAGCAGCCGGGTGGACAGGGGGCTCACAGATACGCAGTATTTT
TRBJ2-7 | NA | TRBV30 | TRBD2 | CAWSVRSLAGTSEQYF | TGTGCCTGGAGTGTAAGGTCCCTAGCGGGGACCTCAGAGCAGTACTTC